One TCR beta chain is described in this entry. What it recognizes is unknown. This record belongs to a study of blood T cells in healthy people across ages. Germline CDR1 and CDR2: LGHNA and YNFKEQ. This CDR3 comprises 14 residues. V was cut by 0 bases and J by 4 bases, with 10 bases left in between. Study-level results: Diversity was estimated from one million T cells, and these estimates were considered underestimates.

For the second PCR, which ran for about 6 to 11 cycles, a sample-barcoded 5' primer and a J-beta primer mix were used. MiXCR was run by TCRdb on the 5' RACE reads, yielding one entry per CDR3 protein. The sample has around 1.5 million distinct CDR3 sequences; approximately 40% are singletons. Input material: blood. The J gene is TRBJ2-7, the V gene TRBV4-2, with D unresolved. This TCR derives from a woman younger than 30 in good health. The CDR3 loop reads CASSQDPDGYEQYF. CDR3 nucleotide sequence: TGTGCCAGCAGCCAAGACCCGGACGGGTACGAGCAGTACTTC.